The 21 T cell receptor beta chains given below trace back to one sample, sequenced in a study of CD8 T cells in ankylosing spondylitis. TCRdb used MiXCR to reprocess the 5' RACE reads, holding one entry per CDR3 protein. The table has some 92,000 distinct CDR3 sequences, about 27% seen once. The sequencing input was blood, either unsorted or a sorted T cell fraction (not recorded which). All receptors derive from a male donor with ankylosing spondylitis or in good health (not recorded which).

This clonotype was seen a handful of times. V and J are TRBV10-3 and TRBJ2-1; 7 bases agree with TRBD2. The CDR3 has 16 amino acids. Trimming at V came to 4 bases and at J to 7 bases, leaving 13 bases not matched to a gene. Germline CDR1 is ENHRY and CDR2 is SYGVKD. As DNA, the CDR3 is TGTGCCATCAGTGGGGGCACCCAGCGGGGTATTAATGAGCAGTTCTTC. Its translation is CAISGGTQRGINEQFF.

There are a few counts of this clonotype. This chain uses TRBV20-1 with TRBJ2-2; 10 bases map to TRBD1. The CDR3 has 16 residues. Unmatched junction bases numbered 7, after V lost 0 bases and J lost 6 bases. Germline V CDR1 and CDR2: DFQATT, SNEGSKA (reference sequence). The CDR3 DNA reads as TGCAGTGCTAGAGAGTGGACAGGGGGTTCGGCCGGGGAGCTGTTTTTT. It specifies CSAREWTGGSAGELFF.

This clonotype was seen a handful of times. V is TRBV5-1 and J is TRBJ2-1; 12 positions match TRBD2. This CDR3 spans 18 amino acids. Germline V CDR1 and CDR2: SGHRS, YFSETQ. V was clipped by 0 bases and J by 4 bases; unmatched bases: 8. CDR3: CASSLEASGRVWYNEQFF. Written as DNA, the CDR3 is TGCGCCAGCAGCTTGGAGGCTAGCGGGAGGGTTTGGTACAATGAGCAGTTCTTC.

This clonotype has more than one count but fewer than ten. The gene calls are TRBV12-3 or TRBV12-4 and TRBJ1-3; the match to TRBD1 covers 7 bases. The trim removed 6 bases at V and 1 base at J, leaving 6 bases unmatched. There are 15 residues in the CDR3. CDR3 sequence reads: CASSRDSSSGNTIYF. The CDR3 DNA reads as TGTGCCAGCAGCCGGGACAGCTCTTCTGGAAACACCATATATTTT.

The genes are TRBV20-1 and TRBJ2-3; perhaps TRBD2 as D (6 bases). The CDR3 is 11 amino acids. Germline V lookup: CDR1 DFQATT, CDR2 SNEGSKA (reference sequence). CDR3 bases: TGCAGCCCAAGGAGGGGAGATACGCAGTATTTT. Residues: CSPRRGDTQYF.

This chain joins TRBV20-1 and TRBJ1-1, with D possibly matching TRBD1 (5 bases). Germline CDR1 and CDR2: DFQATT and SNEGSKA (reference sequence). The ends were cut back, 5 bases at V and 2 bases at J, with 24 bases in the middle. The CDR3 spans 17 residues. As DNA, the CDR3 is TGCAGTGCTCCCGGACGGGACCGTGGGGCGTACAACACTGAAGCTTTCTTT. This gives the protein CSAPGRDRGAYNTEAFF.

This sequence joins TRBV7-2 and TRBJ1-6, with TRBD1 matching over 7 bases. Germline values: CDR1 SGHTA, CDR2 FQGNSA. The trim removed 5 bases at V and 10 bases at J, leaving 14 bases unmatched. This CDR3 comprises 16 residues. As DNA, the CDR3 is TGTGCCAGCAGCGAGAACCAGGGGGGGATGTACTCACCCCTCCACTTT. It yields the protein CASSENQGGMYSPLHF.

J is TRBJ2-1 and V is TRBV5-1; 8 positions agree with TRBD2. This CDR3 contains 16 residues. V lost 0 bases to trimming and J lost 9 bases; unmatched junction nucleotides: 11. Germline V gene sequence: CDR1 SGHRS, CDR2 YFSETQ. CDR3 DNA sequence: TGCGCCAGCAGCTTGGCCGAAGCGGGAGCATACGGTGAGCAGTTCTTC. Translating it yields CASSLAEAGAYGEQFF. The full variable domain, completed using reference TRBV5-1 and TRBJ2-1, is KAGVTQTPRYLIKTRGQQVTLSCSPISGHRSVSWYQQTPGQGLQFLFEYFSETQRNKGNFPGRFSGRQFSNSRSEMNVSTLELGDSALYLCASSLAEAGAYGEQFFGPGTRLTVL.

The chain combines TRBV11-2 with TRBJ2-2, with TRBD2 matching over 7 bases. This CDR3 spans 15 amino acids. Per the germline V gene, CDR1 is SGHAT and CDR2 is FQNNGV. Trimming cost V 6 bases and J 5 bases; bases outside gene matches: 9. The CDR3 region has the DNA TGTGCCAGCAGTCTCCTACTAGCGACAACCGGGGAGCTGTTTTTT. Its translation is CASSLLLATTGELFF.

Only a few counts were recorded for this clonotype. The chain employs TRBV7-9 and TRBJ1-2, with D uncertain. Trimming cost V 5 bases and J 5 bases, with 12 bases left between them. CDR3 size: 13 residues. The germline gives CDR1 SEHNR, CDR2 FQNEAQ (reference sequence). The CDR3 loop reads CASSPSPGYGYTF. The CDR3 DNA reads TGTGCCAGCAGCCCATCACCGGGATATGGCTACACCTTC.

This clonotype was seen a handful of times. The chain has TRBV12-3 or TRBV12-4 and TRBJ1-4, with a weak D call TRBD1 (5 bases). The V end lost 2 bases, the J end lost 6 bases, and 7 bases lay between the germline ends. This CDR3 has 13 amino acids. In DNA form, the CDR3 reads TGTGCCAGCAGTTTACAGGGACATGAAAAACTGTTTTTT. Translated: CASSLQGHEKLFF.

This clonotype was counted at least ten times. The V gene is TRBV20-1, the J gene TRBJ2-1; TRBD2 matches at 10 bases. Per the germline V gene, CDR1 is DFQATT and CDR2 is SNEGSKA (reference sequence). The CDR3 sequence is 17 residues long. V was clipped by 6 bases and J by 2 bases; unmatched bases: 13. For the CDR3, the DNA is TGCAGTGCAACGAGAGAACCAGCGGGAGGGCCCTACAATGAGCAGTTCTTC. The encoded protein is CSATREPAGGPYNEQFF.

This clonotype turned up a few times. The CDR3: CASSLGFNREQFF. The CDR3, as DNA: TGTGCCAGCAGCTTAGGGTTCAATAGGGAGCAGTTCTTC. The genes are TRBV7-2 and TRBJ2-1; no definite D call. In germline, CDR1 is SGHTA, CDR2 FQGNSA. Trimming removed 1 base from V and 10 bases from J, with 11 bases in between. CDR3 length equals 13 residues.

The chain combines TRBV27 with TRBJ1-2; perhaps TRBD1 as D (5 bases). The germline CDR1 and CDR2 sequences are MNHEY and SMNVEV (reference sequence). Trimming left V 3 bases short and J 5 bases short, with 13 bases between. This CDR3 has 14 residues. CDR3 region: CASSFSWDVYGYTF. As DNA, the CDR3 is TGTGCCAGCAGTTTTTCATGGGACGTATATGGCTACACCTTC.

This clonotype was detected a few times. This chain links TRBV20-1 with TRBJ2-7; 8 bases fit TRBD1. CDR3 size: 14 residues. Germline CDR1 and CDR2: DFQATT and SNEGSKA (reference sequence). J was trimmed by 1 base and V by 4 bases; bases with no gene match: 6. CDR3 loop: CSAITGTGSYEQYV. The CDR3 DNA follows: TGCAGTGCTATCACCGGGACAGGATCCTACGAGCAGTACGTC.

The chain employs TRBV5-1 and TRBJ1-1; D uncertain. Trimming took 6 bases from V and 2 from J, leaving 11 bases between them. CDR3 length: 13 amino acids. Germline V gene data show CDR1 as SGHRS and CDR2 as YFSETQ. This CDR3 is CASTAGLNTEAFF. The CDR3 DNA reads TGCGCCAGCACTGCGGGCCTTAACACTGAAGCTTTCTTT.

The chain joins TRBV5-1 to TRBJ2-1, with TRBD2 as a possible D gene (7 bases). V was trimmed by 6 bases and J by 0 bases, leaving 10 bases between them. From germline, CDR1 is SGHRS and CDR2 YFSETQ. CDR3 length: 14 residues. Here the CDR3 DNA reads TGCGCCAGCAAAGGGGGGGTCTCCTACAATGAGCAGTTCTTC. As protein: CASKGGVSYNEQFF.

The V call is TRBV20-1, the J call TRBJ2-1, with TRBD2 matching over 12 bases. The CDR3 consists of 14 residues. The germline gives CDR1 DFQATT, CDR2 SNEGSKA (reference sequence). V shed 4 bases and J 8 bases; nucleotides not matched to a gene: 6. CDR3 in DNA: TGCAGTGCTACTCCTAGCGGGGGGGCCCATGAGCAGTTCTTC. The encoded protein is CSATPSGGAHEQFF.

This clonotype was recorded a few times. The chain carries TRBV18 and TRBJ1-1; D is possibly TRBD1 (6 bases). Germline V gene data show CDR1 as KGHSH and CDR2 as LQKENI. CDR3 length: 14 amino acids. Trimming shortened V by 2 bases and J by 5 bases, and 12 bases separated the two germline ends. CDR3 DNA: TGTGCCAGCTCACCATTGACGGGGGCAACTGAAGCTTTCTTT. Protein: CASSPLTGATEAFF.

The rearrangement joins TRBV7-9 to TRBJ1-2, with 8 bases fitting TRBD1. J gave up 8 bases and V 8 bases, and 13 bases lay outside the gene matches. The CDR3 spans 14 residues. The germline V gene encodes CDR1 SEHNR and CDR2 FQNEAQ (reference sequence). DNA for the CDR3: TGTGCCAGCCAATCCGGACAGGGAGTGGGAGGCTACACCTTC. This codes for CASQSGQGVGGYTF.

V and J are TRBV5-1 and TRBJ1-5, with D unresolved. Trimming took off 0 bases at V and 2 bases at J, with 12 bases between the two ends. The V gene's germline CDR1 is SGHRS and CDR2 YFSETQ. CDR3 length: 16 residues. The CDR3 nucleotides read TGCGCCAGCAGCTTGGACGGCATAAACGGCAATCAGCCCCAGCATTTT. Amino acid sequence: CASSLDGINGNQPQHF.